One sample yielded the 30 T cell receptor beta chains listed below, sequenced in a study of cytomegalovirus exposure and HLA in healthy donors. A multiplex PCR was run with 60 Vbeta primers and 13 Jbeta primers. Sequencing used immunoSEQ multiplex PCR; TCRdb keeps in-frame clones, though not all of them. The table has 150,000 to 200,000 clones, under 85% seen once. The source material was PBMCs. The receptors were gathered from a human donor in good health.

This chain links TRBV29-1 with TRBJ1-2; maybe TRBD1 (6 bases). The V end lost 0 bases, the J end lost 7 bases, and 9 bases lay between the germline ends. This CDR3 is 12 amino acids long. Germline CDR1 SQVTM, CDR2 ANQGSEA. This CDR3 reads CSVEEGAIGYTF. CDR3 nucleotides: TGCAGCGTTGAAGAGGGGGCCATTGGCTACACCTTC. Full variable domain (outside the CDR3, taken from reference TRBV29-1 and TRBJ1-2): SAVISQKPSRDICQRGTSLTIQCQVDSQVTMMFWYRQQPGQSLTLIATANQGSEATYESGFVIDKFPISRPNLTFSTLTVSNMSPEDSSIYLCSVEEGAIGYTFGSGTRLTVV.

There are a few counts of this clone. The V and J genes are TRBV7-9 and TRBJ1-1; possible D gene TRBD1, 5 bases. Germline V gene lookup returns CDR1 SEHNR and CDR2 FQNEAQ (reference sequence). The CDR3 is 12 amino acids. Trimming shortened V by 5 bases and J by 10 bases, and 14 bases separated the two germline ends. The CDR3 nucleotides read TGTGCCAGCAGCGCCCAGGGCTGGGGAGCTTTCTTT. This sequence encodes CASSAQGWGAFF. Drawing the rest from reference TRBV7-9 and TRBJ1-1, the complete variable domain is DTGVSQNPRHKITKRGQNVTFRCDPISEHNRLYWYRQTLGQGPEFLTYFQNEAQLEKSRLLSDRFSAERPKGSFSTLEIQRTEQGDSAMYLCASSAQGWGAFFGQGTRLTVV.

The chain joins TRBV5-6 to TRBJ1-4, with a tentative D call TRBD1 (6 bases). V was trimmed by 0 bases and J by 14 bases, leaving 23 bases between them. This CDR3 region has 16 residues. The V gene's germline CDR1 is SGHDT and CDR2 YYEEEE. CDR3 sequence reads: CASSLGVSGVGGILFF. As DNA, the CDR3 is TGTGCCAGCAGCTTGGGGGTTTCAGGGGTCGGAGGTATTCTGTTTTTT. Variable domain in full (rest from reference TRBV5-6 and TRBJ1-4): DAGVTQSPTHLIKTRGQQVTLRCSPKSGHDTVSWYQQALGQGPQFIFQYYEEEERQRGNFPDRFSGHQFPNYSSELNVNALLLGDSALYLCASSLGVSGVGGILFFGSGTQLSVL.

The chain recombines TRBV12-2 with TRBJ2-7; the table's D call of TRBD1 was not tested on the DNA. TRBV12-2 is classified as a pseudogene. The CDR3 totals 14 residues. CDR3 sequence (DNA): TGTGCAAGTCGCTCCGGGACAGGGGGCTGTCTTTTTTACTTC. This sequence encodes CASRSGTGGCLFYF.

The rearrangement uses TRBV7-9 and TRBJ1-1, with TRBD1 identical over 9 bases. CDR1 is SEHNR and CDR2 is FQNEAQ in the germline V gene (reference sequence). CDR3 length: 18 amino acids. The ends lost 0 bases at V and 0 bases at J; junction bases unmatched: 8. In DNA form, the CDR3 reads TGTGCCAGCAGCTTAGCGCCGGGACAGGGCTTCATGAACACTGAAGCTTTCTTT. Its protein is CASSLAPGQGFMNTEAFF.

This clone has just a few counts. CDR3 sequence (DNA): TGTGCCTGGAGTGACAGGGGGTGTGAAGCTTTCTTT. Protein: CAWSDRGCEAFF. The rearrangement uses TRBV30 and TRBJ1-1, with 8 bases matching TRBD1. V gave up 1 base and J gave up 7 bases; unmatched junction bases: 2. Germline V gene data show CDR1 as GTSNPN and CDR2 as SVGIG (reference sequence). The CDR3 has 12 amino acids.

The chain joins TRBV19 to TRBJ1-2; 7 bases are shared with TRBD1. This CDR3 contains 15 residues. Germline values: CDR1 LNHDA, CDR2 SQIVND (reference sequence). V lost 6 bases to trimming and J lost 8 bases; unmatched junction nucleotides: 15. The CDR3 sequence: CASRLERQGSQGYTF. The CDR3 DNA reads as TGTGCCAGTAGATTGGAGCGACAGGGCTCGCAGGGCTACACCTTC.

The count of this clone is one. The chain couples TRBV19 to TRBJ2-1, with 9 bases fitting TRBD1. CDR1 LNHDA and CDR2 SQIVND come from the germline V gene (reference sequence). The trim removed 3 bases at V and 4 bases at J, leaving 16 bases unmatched. The CDR3 extends over 19 amino acids. CDR3 in amino acids: CASSIRDRVSRGGYNEQFF. CDR3 in DNA: TGTGCCAGTAGTATCCGGGACAGGGTGAGCAGAGGAGGATACAATGAGCAGTTCTTC.

The gene calls are TRBV7-2 and TRBJ1-4, with D tentatively TRBD1 (5 bases). Germline loops: CDR1 SGHTA, CDR2 FQGNSA. This CDR3 spans 17 amino acids. With 1 base removed from V and 8 bases from J, the gap between germline ends came to 20 bases. CDR3 in amino acids: CASSLGVGGEEGEKLFF. For the CDR3, the DNA is TGTGCCAGCAGCTTAGGCGTCGGAGGGGAGGAAGGAGAAAAACTGTTTTTT.

This clone appeared a few times. J is TRBJ2-5 and V is TRBV6-5; D remains unclear. Trimming shortened V by 6 bases and J by 11 bases, and 19 bases separated the two germline ends. Germline CDR1 reads MNHEY; CDR2 reads SVGAGI. The CDR3 covers 13 residues. CDR3 bases: TGTGCCAGCAGCTATGGAAGTAGTTCGCGGCAGTACTTC. This codes for CASSYGSSSRQYF.

This clone has just one count. The chain is built from TRBV5-1 and TRBJ2-3, with D perhaps matching TRBD1 (6 bases). The CDR3 covers 16 residues. Germline CDR1 SGHRS, CDR2 YFSETQ. Deletions cut 4 bases from V and 5 bases from J, with 20 bases between. CDR3 loop: CASSPEAGVVIDTQYF. CDR3 DNA sequence: TGCGCCAGCAGCCCTGAAGCAGGGGTGGTGATAGATACGCAGTATTTT.

This chain links TRBV5-6 with TRBJ2-1, with 8 bases that match TRBD2. Germline values: CDR1 SGHDT, CDR2 YYEEEE. V shed 3 bases, J shed 6 bases, and the junction held 11 bases outside the gene matches. The CDR3 has 16 amino acids. This CDR3 is CASSSHTSGLTNEQFF. CDR3 nucleotides: TGTGCCAGCAGCTCTCATACTAGCGGCCTAACCAATGAGCAGTTCTTC.

The chain has TRBV7-8 and TRBJ2-1, with TRBD2 matching 7 bases. CDR3 size: 15 residues. Germline V gene data show CDR1 as SGHVS and CDR2 as FQNEAQ. The V and J ends lost 4 bases and 8 bases, in that order; junction bases with no gene match: 11. The CDR3 DNA follows: TGTGCCAGCAGCTCTCGGACGGGGGGTTTGCATGAGCAGTTCTTC. Translating gives CASSSRTGGLHEQFF. Combining the CDR3 with reference TRBV7-8 and TRBJ2-1 gives the whole variable domain GAGVSQSPRYKVAKRGQDVALRCDPISGHVSLFWYQQALGQGPEFLTYFQNEAQLDKSGLPSDRFFAERPEGSVSTLKIQRTQQEDSAVYLCASSSRTGGLHEQFFGPGTRLTVL.

The chain links TRBV18 to TRBJ2-6, with D perhaps TRBD1 (6 bases). This CDR3 comprises 17 residues. V gave up 2 bases and J gave up 5 bases, with 16 bases separating them. Germline values: CDR1 KGHSH, CDR2 LQKENI. The DNA of the CDR3 is TGTGCCAGCTCACCATCGGGGCAGGGGACAAGGGCCAACGTCCTGACTTTC. As protein: CASSPSGQGTRANVLTF.

This chain uses TRBV6-5 with TRBJ1-5; 7 positions agree with TRBD1. The CDR3 is made up of 15 amino acids. Losses at the gene ends were 6 bases for V and 1 base for J; bases not matched to a gene: 6. From germline, CDR1 is MNHEY and CDR2 SVGAGI. CDR3 loop: CASSLQGLSNQPQHF. The CDR3, as DNA: TGTGCCAGCAGCTTACAGGGGTTGAGCAATCAGCCCCAGCATTTT.

The genes are TRBV7-2 and TRBJ1-5, with D perhaps matching TRBD1 (5 bases). This CDR3 spans 12 amino acids. The germline V and J ends were trimmed by 2 bases and 6 bases, with 5 bases remaining between them. The V gene's germline CDR1 is SGHTA and CDR2 FQGNSA. Written as DNA, the CDR3 is TGTGCCAGCAGCTTAACAGGTCAGCCCCAGCATTTT. Residues: CASSLTGQPQHF.

CDR3 DNA: TGTGCCAGCAGCGGGACAGGGGACCTCTCCTACAATGAGCAGTTCTTC. It specifies CASSGTGDLSYNEQFF. This chain connects TRBV5-6 to TRBJ2-1, with 10 bases that match TRBD1. Per germline, CDR1 SGHDT and CDR2 YYEEEE. CDR3 size: 16 residues. V lost 4 bases to trimming and J lost 0 bases; unmatched junction nucleotides: 4. Variable domain in full (rest from reference TRBV5-6 and TRBJ2-1): DAGVTQSPTHLIKTRGQQVTLRCSPKSGHDTVSWYQQALGQGPQFIFQYYEEEERQRGNFPDRFSGHQFPNYSSELNVNALLLGDSALYLCASSGTGDLSYNEQFFGPGTRLTVL.

This chain links TRBV30 with TRBJ1-6, with 10 positions matching TRBD1. This CDR3 comprises 13 residues. J lost 10 bases, V lost 4 bases, and 4 bases had no gene match. The germline V gene encodes CDR1 GTSNPN and CDR2 SVGIG (reference sequence). The CDR3 loop is CAWTRDRGSPLHF. The CDR3 coding sequence is TGTGCCTGGACTCGGGACAGGGGATCACCCCTCCACTTT.

The V gene is TRBV15, the J gene TRBJ1-5, with 7 bases matching TRBD1. V trimming: 8 bases; J trimming: 5 bases; junction bases outside the gene matches: 6. Germline-derived CDR1 and CDR2 are LNHNV and YYDKDF (reference sequence). This CDR3 region has 13 residues. CDR3 residues: CATATGVHQPQHF. CDR3 in DNA: TGTGCCACCGCTACAGGGGTTCATCAGCCCCAGCATTTT.

The chain links TRBV6-1 to TRBJ1-3; D is possibly TRBD1 (6 bases). V gave up 2 bases and J gave up 4 bases, with 9 bases separating them. The CDR3 runs 14 residues. Germline CDR1 is MNHNS and CDR2 is SASEGT. In DNA, the CDR3 is TGTGCCAGCAGTGAATGGGACACCGGAAACACCATATATTTT. Residues: CASSEWDTGNTIYF.

V usage is TRBV28 and J usage is TRBJ2-7, with 9 positions matching TRBD1. The CDR3 has 13 amino acids. Germline V gene data show CDR1 as MDHEN and CDR2 as SYDVKM. Losses at the gene ends were 5 bases for V and 2 bases for J; bases not matched to a gene: 1. DNA of the CDR3: TGTGCCAGCAGTCGACAGGGGGCCTACGAGCAGTACTTC. It specifies CASSRQGAYEQYF.

This clone was picked up a small number of times. The genes are TRBV2 and TRBJ1-1; D ambiguous. Per germline, CDR1 SNHLY and CDR2 FYNNEI. Trimming took 10 bases from V and 0 from J, leaving 12 bases between them. This CDR3 region has 13 residues. CDR3 DNA sequence: TGTGCCAACAACAGAGAAATGAACACTGAAGCTTTCTTT. It codes for CANNREMNTEAFF.

The chain recombines TRBV5-1 with TRBJ2-7; 9 bases are a match to TRBD1. Germline assignment: CDR1 SGHRS and CDR2 YFSETQ. With 4 bases clipped from V and 4 bases from J, the junction kept 6 bases outside the gene matches. The CDR3 is 14 amino acids. CDR3 nucleotide sequence: TGCGCCAGCAGCCCTGGGACAGGGAGGTACGAGCAGTACTTC. Protein product: CASSPGTGRYEQYF.

The chain employs TRBV29-1 and TRBJ1-1, with D possibly TRBD1 on 5 matching bases. The V gene lost 2 bases and the J gene lost 5 bases, with 9 bases spanning the gap. Germline lookup yields CDR1 SQVTM and CDR2 ANQGSEA. The CDR3 totals 12 residues. CDR3 sequence (DNA): TGCAGCGTTGAACTTGGGGGGACTGAAGCTTTCTTT. Translating gives CSVELGGTEAFF. The whole variable domain, filled in from reference TRBV29-1 and TRBJ1-1, reads SAVISQKPSRDICQRGTSLTIQCQVDSQVTMMFWYRQQPGQSLTLIATANQGSEATYESGFVIDKFPISRPNLTFSTLTVSNMSPEDSSIYLCSVELGGTEAFFGQGTRLTVV.

This clone was counted a few times. The chain combines TRBV4-1 with TRBJ1-4; 8 bases fit TRBD1. The CDR3 is 14 residues long. V shed 5 bases and J 7 bases; nucleotides not matched to a gene: 6. From germline, CDR1 is MGHRA and CDR2 YSYEKL. The CDR3 nucleotides are TGCGCCAGCAGCTCCCAGGGGGCCGGTGAAAAACTGTTTTTT. It is translated as CASSSQGAGEKLFF.

The chain uses TRBV18 and TRBJ1-3, with D possibly matching TRBD1 (6 bases). Between the trimmed V and J ends, which lost 4 bases and 0 bases, there was a span of 13 bases. Germline CDR1 and CDR2: KGHSH and LQKENI. This CDR3 contains 16 residues. The CDR3 DNA follows: TGTGCCAGCTCACTTGTGCGACAGGACTCTGGAAACACCATATATTTT. This encodes CASSLVRQDSGNTIYF.

The chain couples TRBV6-1 to TRBJ2-3; maybe TRBD1 (6 bases). Germline CDR1 reads MNHNS; CDR2 reads SASEGT. The CDR3 spans 13 residues. V was trimmed by 1 base and J by 14 bases, leaving 16 bases between them. The CDR3 loop reads CASSEGQGSSPYF. The CDR3 nucleotides read TGTGCCAGCAGTGAAGGTCAGGGGAGTAGTCCGTATTTT.

The rearrangement joins TRBV7-2 to TRBJ2-3; D remains ambiguous. Trimming stripped 1 base from V and 5 bases from J, with 16 bases between. There are 16 residues in the CDR3. Germline lookup yields CDR1 SGHTA and CDR2 FQGNSA. CDR3 loop: CASSLEAVESLDTQYF. The CDR3 DNA follows: TGTGCCAGCAGCTTAGAGGCGGTAGAATCCCTAGATACGCAGTATTTT.

J is TRBJ1-4 and V is TRBV19; 7 bases agree with TRBD1. Germline V CDR1 and CDR2: LNHDA, SQIVND (reference sequence). V gave up 6 bases and J gave up 8 bases; unmatched junction bases: 9. The CDR3 runs to 14 residues. CDR3 loop: CASRTSGTDEKLFF. In nucleotides, the CDR3 is TGTGCCAGTAGAACTTCCGGGACAGACGAAAAACTGTTTTTT.

As concerns this clone: An end of the junction differs from the germline gene, which may be a read error. V is TRBV7-9 and J is TRBJ2-3; a weak D match, TRBD1 (5 bases). The germline CDR1 and CDR2 sequences are SEHNR and FQNEAQ (reference sequence). The CDR3 length is 16 residues. The CDR3 nucleotides are TGTTCCAGCAGCTTGCTCGCAGGGATCAGTCCAGATACGCAGTATTTT. It yields the protein CSSSLLAGISPDTQYF.